This T cell receptor beta chain was sequenced during a study of T cell responses to AZD1222 COVID-19 vaccine (dated by TCRdb to 2020 to 2022). Broadly, across the study: AZD1222 recipients given second doses at about 4 weeks or at about 12 weeks were pooled, since spike-specific TCR depth and breadth were not found to differ between the two schedules. TCR sequencing was performed for about 250 trial participants, of whom 200 to 210 were given two doses of AZD1222 and around 26 were given two doses of MenACWY control vaccine. Trial participants were enrolled into age subgroups of 18-55, 56-69 and 70-plus years, which contained around 150, 28 and 57 TCR-sequenced participants, respectively. Here is what the overall study found, with its caveats: Because no day 14 peak-response samples were available, the repertoires could be characterized only after the peak T cell response. The vaccine-associated CD4 TCRs covered the entire spike protein, and the dominant responses fell in regions 160-218 and 743-854. Conclusions about previously exposed vaccinees were limited because only six AZD1222 recipients were SARS-CoV-2 seropositive at baseline. Reportedly, almost half of the unique spike-specific TCRs recognized epitopes lying outside the regions that are mutated in the B.1.351 and B.1.1.7 variants. After two AZD1222 doses, both the breadth and the depth of spike-specific TCRs were significantly higher than at day 0 and than in MenACWY recipients. In the small 56-69-year group, the increase in depth fell short of significance, most likely because of low power. Participants were mostly white British, with more females than males. The authors suggested clonal diversity may have been underestimated.

The time point label of this sample denotes: baseline before first vaccination. Vaccinee samples came from UK trials COV001 and COV002, including a single-blind randomized controlled phase 2/3 trial of AZD1222 (ChAdOx1 nCoV-19) in healthy adults. Trial participant PBMC samples were collected at day 0 and day 28 after the second dose for TCRbeta chain sequencing. As for this clone: Its binding antigen is unknown. One base away there is no much larger clone; base qualities are not given.

The CDR3 regions of human TCRbeta chains were analyzed by immunosequencing. In the authors' own workflow: Repertoire TCRs were checked for matches against a reference library of SARS-CoV-2-specific TCRs that had been generated using the MIRA antigen-specificity platform. Breadth was defined as the fraction of unique TCRs that were SARS-CoV-2-associated. Depth was defined as the fraction of total T cells that were SARS-CoV-2-associated. Using the MIRA data, each spike-specific TCR was assigned both to the spike region to which the TCR was reactive and to a CD4 or CD8 class. Log10-transformed breadth and depth values were compared by one-way ANOVA with Sidak's multiple comparisons tests. TCRdb took this table from immuneACCESS and kept in-frame rearrangements with V and J called. Such tables lack part of the clones; where checked against another copy, unresolved V genes explain under half of the gap, and the rest is unexplained. The V and J calls and clone size were taken over from that table, and D and trimming were inferred from the DNA. Within this sample are around 60,000 clones, with roughly 90% of them counted one time only. The ten largest clones take up around 5.2% of the sample.

Unmatched junction bases come to 5, with V trimmed by 5 bases and J by 4 bases. Sequences SGHTA (CDR1) and FQGNSA (CDR2) are obtained from the germline V gene. The CDR3 holds 14 amino acids from the cysteine to the phenylalanine. The retained sequence is limited to the CDR3, 42 bases, with the frame set at the first base. The TCR originated in an adult in good health. Recombination connected TRBV7-2 to TRBJ2-7; 10 bases in between match TRBD1. Source: peripheral blood, taken on day 0 of AZD1222 vaccination. The CDR3 region: CASSVGQGHYEQYF. The DNA sequence reads TGTGCCAGCAGCGTGGGACAGGGGCATTACGAGCAGTACTTC.